Following are 32 T cell receptor beta chains from one sample sequenced in a study of T cells in Graves' hyperthyroidism and ophthalmopathy. The TCR beta CDR3 regions underwent amplification using RNA transcripts as the source. A set of HTBI primers served as the primers for a first-round RT-PCR of the TCR CDR3. MiXCR was run by TCRdb on the multiplex PCR reads, yielding one entry per CDR3 protein. The table shows nearly 600,000 distinct CDR3 sequences, with around 14% occurring only once. What was sequenced was blood. These receptors were obtained from a woman in her twenties or thirties with Graves' hyperthyroidism that later progressed to Graves' ophthalmopathy.

At least ten counts were recorded for this clonotype. V and J are TRBV30 and TRBJ2-1, with 13 positions matching TRBD2. CDR3 length: 18 amino acids. Germline lookup yields CDR1 GTSNPN and CDR2 SVGIG (reference sequence). Trimming at V came to 0 bases and at J to 12 bases, leaving 17 bases not matched to a gene. CDR3 residues: CAWSVLRTSGRAVSRQFF. CDR3 DNA: TGTGCCTGGAGTGTATTGAGAACTAGCGGGAGGGCCGTCTCTAGGCAGTTCTTC. The full variable domain, in which reference TRBV30 and TRBJ2-1 provide the parts outside the CDR3, is SQTIHQWPATLVQPVGSPLSLECTVEGTSNPNLYWYRQAAGRGLQLLFYSVGIGQISSEVPQNLSASRPQDRQFILSSKKLLLSDSGFYLCAWSVLRTSGRAVSRQFFGPGTRLTVL.

This clonotype was found many times. This chain joins TRBV2 and TRBJ2-7; no clear D. V was cut by 7 bases and J by 3 bases, with 10 bases left in between. CDR3 length equals 12 residues. Germline V gives CDR1 SNHLY, CDR2 FYNNEI. For the CDR3, the DNA is TGTGCCAGCACCTGGGGTATCTACGAGCAGTACTTC. Amino acid sequence: CASTWGIYEQYF.

In its sample, this clonotype was seen many times. This rearrangement joins TRBV10-3 to TRBJ1-1; no definite D call. The ends were cut back, 11 bases at V and 6 bases at J, with 16 bases in the middle. Germline V gene data show CDR1 as ENHRY and CDR2 as SYGVKD. CDR3 length equals 12 residues. For the CDR3, the DNA is TGTGCCGCCAGCGACTACACTTCTGAAGCTTTCTTT. Its protein is CAASDYTSEAFF.

CDR3 residues: CASSLPDVYGYTF. The CDR3 nucleotides are TGTGCCAGCAGTTTACCGGACGTCTATGGCTACACCTTC. The genes are TRBV28 and TRBJ1-2; D ambiguous. Germline CDR1 MDHEN, CDR2 SYDVKM. The V end lost 2 bases, the J end lost 4 bases, and 8 bases lay between the germline ends. This CDR3 contains 13 residues.

This clonotype was counted at least ten times. This rearrangement joins TRBV3-1 to TRBJ1-1; D might be TRBD1 (5 bases). V shed 4 bases and J shed 7 bases, with 13 bases lying between them. This CDR3 has 13 residues. CDR1 is LGHDT and CDR2 is YNNKEL in the germline V gene (reference sequence). CDR3 protein: CASSPRPGVEAFF. CDR3 DNA sequence: TGTGCCAGCAGCCCCCGCCCGGGGGTTGAAGCTTTCTTT.

The chain has TRBV5-5 and TRBJ1-1; D might be TRBD1 (6 bases). The germline V gene has CDR1 SGHKS and CDR2 YYEKEE (reference sequence). The germline V and J ends were trimmed by 8 bases and 1 base, with 21 bases remaining between them. This CDR3 is 16 amino acids long. The CDR3 loop is CASQPDSDRSNTEAFF. For the CDR3, the DNA is TGTGCCAGTCAACCGGACTCGGACAGATCGAACACTGAAGCTTTCTTT. The full variable domain, in which reference TRBV5-5 and TRBJ1-1 provide the parts outside the CDR3, is DAGVTQSPTHLIKTRGQQVTLRCSPISGHKSVSWYQQVLGQGPQFIFQYYEKEERGRGNFPDRFSARQFPNYSSELNVNALLLGDSALYLCASQPDSDRSNTEAFFGQGTRLTVV.

This clonotype was seen repeatedly, ten times or more. This chain connects TRBV15 to TRBJ1-1; TRBD1 agrees at 7 bases. The V gene end was trimmed by 4 bases and the J gene end by 3 bases; junction bases not matched to a gene: 5. The CDR3 spans 14 residues. CDR1 is LNHNV and CDR2 is YYDKDF in the germline V gene (reference sequence). The CDR3 DNA follows: TGTGCCACCAGCACGGGACAGCACCACACTGAAGCTTTCTTT. Its protein product is CATSTGQHHTEAFF.

Many counts were recorded for this clonotype. The chain has TRBV20-1 and TRBJ2-3, with no clear D. Germline V lookup: CDR1 DFQATT, CDR2 SNEGSKA (reference sequence). Trimming removed 8 bases at V and 0 bases at J, with 12 bases between. The CDR3 has 13 residues. The chain's CDR3 is CSPSGTSTDTQYF. The CDR3 DNA reads TGCAGTCCGTCTGGTACTAGCACAGATACGCAGTATTTT.

This clonotype was observed at least ten times. In nucleotides, the CDR3 is TGTGCCAGCAGTCTGGTCCATAGCGGGGATTACGAGCAGTACTTC. Amino acid sequence: CASSLVHSGDYEQYF. This chain uses TRBV28 with TRBJ2-7, with TRBD2 identical over 8 bases. The ends lost 5 bases at V and 4 bases at J; junction bases unmatched: 10. The CDR3 consists of 15 residues. Looked up from germline, CDR1 is MDHEN and CDR2 is SYDVKM.

This clonotype was counted many times. V is TRBV12-3 or TRBV12-4 and J is TRBJ2-2; the D is unclear. The V and J ends lost 4 bases and 5 bases respectively, with 8 bases between them. The CDR3 is 13 amino acids. CDR3 bases: TGTGCCAGCAGTTCGGGTATGACCGGGGAGCTGTTTTTT. Amino acids: CASSSGMTGELFF.

The V call is TRBV27, the J call TRBJ2-7; weak D call: TRBD2 (5 bases). Trimming took off 2 bases at V and 3 bases at J, with 17 bases between the two ends. CDR1 and CDR2 (germline): MNHEY, SMNVEV (reference sequence). This CDR3 has 16 amino acids. This CDR3 reads CASSLIGLDRGYEQYF. The CDR3 nucleotides are TGTGCCAGCAGTTTAATCGGTCTAGATCGGGGCTACGAGCAGTACTTC.

The chain combines TRBV5-4 with TRBJ2-1; TRBD1 or TRBD2 may be the D gene (5 bases each). In germline, CDR1 is SGHNT, CDR2 YYREEE (reference sequence). This CDR3 is 17 amino acids long. The V end lost 4 bases, the J end lost 7 bases, and 24 bases lay between the germline ends. This CDR3 reads CASSLPEGRVETNEQFF. As DNA, the CDR3 is TGTGCCAGCAGCCTGCCTGAGGGCAGGGTTGAGACGAATGAGCAGTTCTTC.

CDR3 sequence reads: CASSVVSAPSTDTQYF. CDR3 coding DNA: TGCGCCAGCAGTGTTGTGAGCGCCCCCAGCACAGATACGCAGTATTTT. The chain combines TRBV10-2 with TRBJ2-3; D is ambiguous. Germline V gives CDR1 WSHSY, CDR2 SAAADI. The CDR3 is 16 amino acids. V lost 4 bases, J lost 0 bases, and 14 bases lay in between.

The rearrangement links TRBV20-1 to TRBJ2-7, with TRBD2 matching 9 bases. Germline CDR1 reads DFQATT; CDR2 reads SNEGSKA (reference sequence). The CDR3 contains 13 residues. The CDR3 is CSGIAGDPYEQYF. The CDR3 region has the DNA TGCAGCGGTATAGCGGGAGACCCCTACGAGCAGTACTTC.

This clonotype was found a few times. The chain has TRBV24-1 and TRBJ2-2; weak D call: TRBD2 (5 bases). The V end lost 7 bases, the J end lost 5 bases, and 16 bases lay between the germline ends. Germline V gives CDR1 KGHDR, CDR2 SFDVKD. The CDR3 is 15 residues long. This CDR3 reads CATRGSGDWTGELFF. The CDR3 DNA reads as TGTGCCACCAGGGGGAGTGGGGATTGGACCGGGGAGCTGTTTTTT.

At least ten counts were recorded for this clonotype. CDR3 sequence (DNA): TGTGCCAGCAGCGGGAGTGCTACCGGGGAGCTGTTTTTT. Translating it yields CASSGSATGELFF. The V gene is TRBV11-3, the J gene TRBJ2-2; tentative D call: TRBD2 (5 bases). The germline V gene has CDR1 SGHNT and CDR2 YENEEA. The CDR3 is 13 residues long. The V end lost 5 bases, the J end lost 5 bases, and 9 bases lay between the germline ends.

This clonotype has ten or more counts. The chain employs TRBV15 and TRBJ2-2; D remains ambiguous. The V gene's germline CDR1 is LNHNV and CDR2 YYDKDF (reference sequence). With 0 bases removed from V and 6 bases from J, the gap between germline ends came to 11 bases. CDR3 size: 15 residues. CDR3 DNA: TGTGCCACCAGCAGAGATTATTCCGTAGCCGGGGAGCTGTTTTTT. It encodes CATSRDYSVAGELFF.

This clonotype occurred many times. The chain couples TRBV20-1 to TRBJ2-1, with 8 bases lining up with TRBD2. Germline V gene sequence: CDR1 DFQATT, CDR2 SNEGSKA (reference sequence). This CDR3 spans 15 amino acids. The junction had 6 bases not matched to a gene; V was cut back by 1 base and J by 4 bases. The CDR3 DNA follows: TGCAGTGCTAGAGGCACGGGCGGGGGGTACAATGAGCAGTTCTTC. This sequence encodes CSARGTGGGYNEQFF.

This clonotype was counted at least ten times. J is TRBJ2-7 and V is TRBV7-2, with 10 bases aligning to TRBD2. With 5 bases clipped from V and 2 bases from J, the junction kept 3 bases outside the gene matches. Germline V gene data show CDR1 as SGHTA and CDR2 as FQGNSA. CDR3 length equals 14 residues. The CDR3 DNA sequence: TGTGCCAGCAGCGGCGGACTAGCGGCCTACGAGCAGTACTTC. The encoded protein is CASSGGLAAYEQYF.

The gene calls are TRBV25-1 and TRBJ2-3; D is perhaps TRBD1 or TRBD2 (6 bases each). From germline, CDR1 is MGHDK and CDR2 SYGVNS. The V and J ends lost 6 bases and 7 bases respectively, with 11 bases between them. The CDR3 loop spans 12 amino acids. The CDR3 here is CASRSGANTQYF. CDR3 nucleotide sequence: TGTGCCAGCAGGTCGGGGGCGAATACGCAGTATTTT.

Comment on this clonotype: With a much larger clone just one base away, this may be a read error. This chain uses TRBV7-2 with TRBJ1-2; D gene ambiguous. CDR1 is SGHTA, CDR2 FQGNSA, per germline. V lost 2 bases and J 4 bases, leaving 14 bases between the germline ends. This CDR3 contains 15 residues. The chain's CDR3 is CASSLSATLSYGYTF. The CDR3 nucleotides are TGTGCCAGCAGCTTATCGGCCACACTTAGCTATGGCTACACCTTC.

The chain carries TRBV12-5 and TRBJ1-2, with TRBD1 identical over 7 bases. Trimming took 4 bases from V and 8 from J; bases not matched to a gene: 7. The CDR3 covers 13 residues. Germline V lookup: CDR1 LGHNT, CDR2 FRNRAP. The CDR3: CASGSGTVGGYTF. The CDR3 DNA sequence: TGTGCTAGTGGTTCCGGGACAGTGGGAGGCTACACCTTC.

This clonotype was seen ten or more times. The gene calls are TRBV6-5 and TRBJ2-1, with 9 bases that match TRBD2. Trimming removed 2 bases from V and 5 bases from J; junction bases left unmatched: 10. Per the germline V gene, CDR1 is MNHEY and CDR2 is SVGAGI. CDR3 length: 17 amino acids. The CDR3 spells CASSYLAAGGPNNEQFF. In nucleotides, the CDR3 is TGTGCCAGCAGTTACCTGGCGGCGGGAGGGCCTAACAATGAGCAGTTCTTC.

The sample holds many counts of this clonotype. The gene calls are TRBV11-3 and TRBJ2-1, with D hard to call. Per the germline V gene, CDR1 is SGHNT and CDR2 is YENEEA. This CDR3 region has 13 residues. Trimming stripped 3 bases from V and 9 bases from J, with 12 bases between. As DNA, the CDR3 is TGTGCCAGCAGCTTTAGCTTAGGGTCTGAGCAGTTCTTC. Translated: CASSFSLGSEQFF. Together with reference TRBV11-3 and TRBJ2-1, the CDR3 gives the full variable domain: EAGVVQSPRYKIIEKKQPVAFWCNPISGHNTLYWYLQNLGQGPELLIRYENEEAVDDSQLPKDRFSAERLKGVDSTLKIQPAELGDSAVYLCASSFSLGSEQFFGPGTRLTVL.

The sample holds many counts of this clonotype. J is TRBJ2-2 and V is TRBV29-1, with a possible D match to TRBD1 (6 bases). This CDR3 is 13 amino acids long. The germline gives CDR1 SQVTM, CDR2 ANQGSEA. The V and J ends lost 8 bases and 2 bases respectively, with 12 bases between them. CDR3 bases: TGCAGCATCACGGACAGTAACACCGGGGAGCTGTTTTTT. Translating it yields CSITDSNTGELFF.

This clonotype was found a few times. The V and J genes are TRBV4-3 and TRBJ2-7, with 14 nucleotides matching TRBD2. J lost 3 bases, V lost 0 bases, and 13 bases had no gene match. Per germline, CDR1 LGHNA and CDR2 YSLEER. The CDR3 covers 20 residues. This chain's CDR3 is CASSQDGPRGLAGGRYEQYF. In nucleotides, the CDR3 is TGCGCCAGCAGCCAAGATGGGCCCCGAGGACTAGCGGGAGGCCGCTACGAGCAGTACTTC.

This clonotype turned up a few times. The gene calls are TRBV19 and TRBJ1-2; weak D call: TRBD1 (6 bases). Germline CDR1 and CDR2: LNHDA and SQIVND (reference sequence). With 7 bases removed from V and 7 bases from J, the gap between germline ends came to 19 bases. CDR3 length: 14 residues. The CDR3, as DNA: TGTGCCAGTAACACACAGGGTTCGAGAGGTGGCTACACCTTC. Encoded protein: CASNTQGSRGGYTF.

This clonotype showed up just a few times. V usage is TRBV5-8 and J usage is TRBJ1-1; TRBD1 matches 7 bases. V shed 5 bases, J shed 3 bases, and the junction held 10 bases outside the gene matches. The V gene's germline CDR1 is SGHTS and CDR2 YDEGEE. CDR3 length equals 15 residues. CDR3 sequence reads: CASSLRGQYDTEAFF. The CDR3 nucleotides are TGTGCCAGCAGTTTGAGGGGACAGTATGACACTGAAGCTTTCTTT.

This sequence joins TRBV28 and TRBJ2-7, with D uncertain. The V end lost 3 bases, the J end lost 5 bases, and 11 bases lay between the germline ends. The CDR3 spans 13 residues. Germline V gene data show CDR1 as MDHEN and CDR2 as SYDVKM. The CDR3 spells CASSFPPLNEQYF. The CDR3 DNA reads as TGTGCCAGCAGTTTTCCTCCCCTGAACGAGCAGTACTTC.

This clonotype was counted ten times or more. This sequence joins TRBV7-3 and TRBJ2-3; 11 bases fit TRBD2. J was trimmed by 1 base and V by 4 bases; bases with no gene match: 4. The CDR3 sequence is 16 residues long. CDR1 is SGHTA and CDR2 is FQGTGA in the germline V gene. The CDR3 here is CASSSPGLAGTDTQYF. CDR3 coding DNA: TGTGCCAGCAGCTCACCGGGACTAGCGGGCACAGATACGCAGTATTTT.

This clonotype was recorded many times. The gene calls are TRBV28 and TRBJ1-1, with D possibly matching TRBD1 (6 bases). The germline gives CDR1 MDHEN, CDR2 SYDVKM. This CDR3 is built from 15 residues. The V end was cut by 6 bases, the J end by 3 bases, with 17 bases between. The CDR3 sequence is CASSRRGAMYTEAFF. In nucleotides, the CDR3 is TGTGCCAGCAGCCGCCGGGGGGCTATGTACACTGAAGCTTTCTTT.

This clonotype appeared many times. The J gene is TRBJ1-6, the V gene TRBV18, with D hard to call. Germline V gene data show CDR1 as KGHSH and CDR2 as LQKENI. With 3 bases removed from V and 11 bases from J, the gap between germline ends came to 20 bases. The CDR3 has 16 residues. The DNA for the CDR3 is TGTGCCAGCTCACCCTCGGTTGGGGTCGGGTCTACACCCCTCCACTTT. Encoded protein: CASSPSVGVGSTPLHF.